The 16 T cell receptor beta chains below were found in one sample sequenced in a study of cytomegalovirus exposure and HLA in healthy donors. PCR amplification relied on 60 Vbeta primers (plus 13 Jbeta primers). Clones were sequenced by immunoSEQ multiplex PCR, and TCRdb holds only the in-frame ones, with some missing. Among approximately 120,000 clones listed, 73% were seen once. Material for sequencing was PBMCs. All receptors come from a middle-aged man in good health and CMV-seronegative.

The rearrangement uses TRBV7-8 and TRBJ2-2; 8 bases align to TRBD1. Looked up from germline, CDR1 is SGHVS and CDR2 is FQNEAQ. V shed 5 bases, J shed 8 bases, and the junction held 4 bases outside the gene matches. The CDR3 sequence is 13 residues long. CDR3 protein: CASSIDRGGELFF. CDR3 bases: TGTGCCAGCAGCATTGACAGGGGTGGGGAGCTGTTTTTT.

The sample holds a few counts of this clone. In nucleotides, the CDR3 is TGTGCCAGCAGTGGAAATCGAGGGACCGGGGAGCTGTTTTTT. This encodes CASSGNRGTGELFF. This chain joins TRBV6-5 and TRBJ2-2; a weak D match, TRBD2 (5 bases). V lost 5 bases, J lost 5 bases, and 12 bases lay in between. Germline V gives CDR1 MNHEY, CDR2 SVGAGI. CDR3 length: 14 amino acids.

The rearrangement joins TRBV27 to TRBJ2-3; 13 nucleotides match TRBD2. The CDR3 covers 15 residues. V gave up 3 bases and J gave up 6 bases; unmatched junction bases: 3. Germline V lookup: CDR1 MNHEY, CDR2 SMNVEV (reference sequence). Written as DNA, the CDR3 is TGTGCCAGCAGTTTTGGGACTAGCGGGGTGGATACGCAGTATTTT. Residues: CASSFGTSGVDTQYF.

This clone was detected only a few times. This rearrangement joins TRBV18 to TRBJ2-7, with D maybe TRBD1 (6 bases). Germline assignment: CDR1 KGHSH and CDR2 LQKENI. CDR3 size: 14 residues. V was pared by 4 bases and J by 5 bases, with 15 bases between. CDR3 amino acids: CASSRQGTGNEQYF. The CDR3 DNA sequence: TGTGCCAGCTCACGCCAGGGGACGGGGAACGAGCAGTACTTC.

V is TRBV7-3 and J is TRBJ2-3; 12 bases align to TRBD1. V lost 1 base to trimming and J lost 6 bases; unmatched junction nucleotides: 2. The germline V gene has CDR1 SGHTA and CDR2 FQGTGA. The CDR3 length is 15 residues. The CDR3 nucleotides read TGTGCCAGCAGCTTAAGGGGACAGGGGGCTGATACGCAGTATTTT. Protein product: CASSLRGQGADTQYF.

CDR3 DNA sequence: TGTGCCAGCAGTCCCGGGGGGTCAGGGCAAGAGACCCAGTACTTC. Translating gives CASSPGGSGQETQYF. V gene TRBV27 combines with J gene TRBJ2-5, with 7 bases lining up with TRBD2. Germline trimming cut 5 bases from V and 2 bases from J; bases unmatched to any gene: 8. This CDR3 has 15 amino acids. The germline CDR1 and CDR2 sequences are MNHEY and SMNVEV (reference sequence).

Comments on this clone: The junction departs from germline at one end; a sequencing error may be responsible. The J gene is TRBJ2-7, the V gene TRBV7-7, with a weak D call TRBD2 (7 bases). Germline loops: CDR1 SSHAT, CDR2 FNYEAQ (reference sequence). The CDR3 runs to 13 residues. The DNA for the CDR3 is TGTGCTAGCAGCTTAGGGGGGGAAAACGAGCAGTACTTC. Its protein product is CASSLGGENEQYF. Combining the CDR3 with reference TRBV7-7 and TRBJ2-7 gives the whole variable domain GAGVSQSPRYKVTKRGQDVTLRCDPISSHATLYWYQQALGQGPEFLTYFNYEAQPDKSGLPSDRFSAERPEGSISTLTIQRTEQRDSAMYRCASSLGGENEQYFGPGTRLTVT.

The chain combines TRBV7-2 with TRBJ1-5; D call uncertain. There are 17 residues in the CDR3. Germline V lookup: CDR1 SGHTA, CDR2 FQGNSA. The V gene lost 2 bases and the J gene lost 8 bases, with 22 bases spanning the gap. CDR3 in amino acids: CASSLSDWANNHEPQHF. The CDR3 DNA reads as TGTGCCAGCAGCTTATCAGATTGGGCGAATAACCATGAGCCCCAGCATTTT.

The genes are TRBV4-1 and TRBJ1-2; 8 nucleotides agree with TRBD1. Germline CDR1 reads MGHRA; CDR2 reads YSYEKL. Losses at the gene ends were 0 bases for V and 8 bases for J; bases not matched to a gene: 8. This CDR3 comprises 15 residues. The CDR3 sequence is CASSQDHRGSGGYTF. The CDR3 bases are TGCGCCAGCAGCCAAGATCACAGGGGGTCGGGGGGCTACACCTTC.

CDR3 in DNA: TGTGCCAGTAGGCAAGGGACAGAGATATGGAGCTACACCTTC. This gives the protein CASRQGTEIWSYTF. This chain joins TRBV19 and TRBJ1-2, with 7 bases fitting TRBD1. V trimming: 6 bases; J trimming: 9 bases; junction bases outside the gene matches: 13. This CDR3 contains 14 residues. Germline-derived CDR1 and CDR2 are LNHDA and SQIVND (reference sequence).

The CDR3 DNA reads TGTGCCAGCAGCGAGACGGGTCACGACACTGAAGCTTTCTTT. This gives the protein CASSETGHDTEAFF. The chain links TRBV9 to TRBJ1-1; D is unclear. The CDR3 covers 14 residues. The germline V gene encodes CDR1 SGDLS and CDR2 YYNGEE. V shed 3 bases and J shed 3 bases, with 12 bases lying between them.

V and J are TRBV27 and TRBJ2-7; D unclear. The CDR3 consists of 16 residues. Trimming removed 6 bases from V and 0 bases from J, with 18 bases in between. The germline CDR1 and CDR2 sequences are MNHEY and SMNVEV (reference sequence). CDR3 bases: TGTGCCAGCAGACTGACATGGGCCGTACCCTCCTACGAGCAGTACTTC. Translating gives CASRLTWAVPSYEQYF.

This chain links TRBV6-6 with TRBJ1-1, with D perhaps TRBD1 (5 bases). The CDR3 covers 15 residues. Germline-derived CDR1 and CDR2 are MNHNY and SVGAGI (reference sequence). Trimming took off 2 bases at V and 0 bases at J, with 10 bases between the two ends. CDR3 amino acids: CASSYLQGMNTEAFF. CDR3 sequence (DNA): TGTGCCAGCAGTTACCTCCAGGGCATGAACACTGAAGCTTTCTTT.

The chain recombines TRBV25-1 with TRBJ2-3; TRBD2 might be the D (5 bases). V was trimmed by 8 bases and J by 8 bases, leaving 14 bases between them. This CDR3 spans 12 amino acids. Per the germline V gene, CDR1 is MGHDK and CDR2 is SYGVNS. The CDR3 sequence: CASGSSGGTQYF. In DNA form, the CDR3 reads TGTGCCAGCGGGAGCTCAGGAGGTACGCAGTATTTT.

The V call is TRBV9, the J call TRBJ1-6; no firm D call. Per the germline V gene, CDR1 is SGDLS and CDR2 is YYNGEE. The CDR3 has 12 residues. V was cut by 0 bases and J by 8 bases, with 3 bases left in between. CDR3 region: CASSVGDSPLHF. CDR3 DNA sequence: TGTGCCAGCAGCGTAGGAGATTCACCCCTCCACTTT.

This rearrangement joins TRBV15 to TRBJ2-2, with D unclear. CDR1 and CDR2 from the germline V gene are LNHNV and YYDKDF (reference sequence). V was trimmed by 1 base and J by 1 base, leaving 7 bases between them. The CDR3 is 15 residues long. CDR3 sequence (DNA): TGTGCCACCAGCAGAGGGGCTAAGAACACCGGGGAGCTGTTTTTT. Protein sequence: CATSRGAKNTGELFF.